These T cell receptor beta chains were read from a single sample in a study of T cells and Merkel cell carcinoma outcomes. Profiling relied on immunoSEQ multiplex PCR, and the TCRdb table lists in-frame clones only, not all of them. Of about 6,400 clones listed, approximately 75% were seen once; the top ten hold roughly an eighth. The sequencing input was tumor tissue from Merkel cell carcinoma. These receptors were collected from a human donor with Merkel cell carcinoma. Some clones in this sample may be carry-over from other donors' samples. The CDR3 runs from the conserved cysteine through the conserved F or W. A D gene is named only where the DNA matches it firmly. The size of a clone is reported for some rows only, either as once, few or many, or as a class for expanded clones.

.,TRBV7-2,.,TRBJ2-7,CASSSSAREQYF,TGTGCCAGCAGCTCCTCAGCGCGGGAGCAGTACTTC
.,TRBV5-6,.,TRBJ2-7,CASSLPMVDKQYF,TGTGCCAGCAGCTTACCGATGGTGGACAAGCAGTACTTC
.,TRBV11-2,.,TRBJ2-1,CASRFGLAVYNEQFF,TGTGCCAGCAGATTCGGATTAGCGGTTTACAATGAGCAGTTCTTC
.,TRBV6-1,.,TRBJ2-7,CASTSTDYEQYF,TGTGCCAGCACCAGCACAGACTACGAGCAGTACTTC
.,TRBV18,TRBD2,TRBJ2-1,CASSPSGLASVNEQFF,TGTGCCAGCTCACCTTCGGGACTAGCCTCCGTCAATGAGCAGTTCTTC
large,TRBV12-5,.,TRBJ2-2,CASGFPGQFANTGELFF,TGTGCTAGTGGTTTCCCCGGACAGTTCGCGAACACCGGGGAGCTGTTTTTT
.,TRBV4-3,.,TRBJ2-2,CASSQEGTGTGELFF,TGCGCCAGCAGCCAAGAGGGGACGGGTACCGGGGAGCTGTTTTTT
.,TRBV5-6,.,TRBJ2-7,CASSYGTVSYEQYF,TGTGCCAGCAGCTACGGGACGGTATCCTACGAGCAGTACTTC
.,TRBV5-1,.,TRBJ2-3,CASSRAGDNTDTQYF,TGCGCCAGCAGCCGTGCGGGTGATAATACAGATACGCAGTATTTT
.,TRBV19,.,TRBJ2-7,CASSLRAQFYEQYF,TGTGCCAGTAGCCTCCGGGCTCAATTCTACGAGCAGTACTTC
.,TRBV7-2,.,TRBJ1-2,CASSLNSFYGYTF,TGTGCCAGCAGCTTGAACAGCTTCTATGGCTACACCTTC
.,TRBV29-1,.,TRBJ2-6,CSVDGSSGANVLTF,TGCAGCGTTGACGGTAGCTCTGGGGCCAACGTCCTGACTTTC
.,TRBV5-1,.,TRBJ1-1,CASSLESGMNTEAFF,TGCGCCAGCAGCTTGGAGTCAGGGATGAACACTGAAGCTTTCTTT
.,TRBV19,.,TRBJ2-7,CASSIDTSGSYEQYF,TGTGCCAGTAGTATCGACACCAGTGGCTCCTACGAGCAGTACTTC
.,TRBV12-5,.,TRBJ2-3,CASAYTDTQYF,TGTGCTAGTGCCTACACAGATACGCAGTATTTT
.,TRBV15,.,TRBJ1-5,CATSTDLVPQPQHF,TGTGCCACCAGCACGGACCTGGTCCCACAGCCCCAGCATTTT
.,TRBV11-3,.,TRBJ2-7,CASSLDRDEQYF,TGTGCCAGCAGCTTAGATAGGGACGAGCAGTACTTC
.,TRBV11-3,.,TRBJ1-1,CASSLAGNTEAFF,TGTGCCAGCAGCTTAGCAGGGAACACTGAAGCTTTCTTT
once,TRBV7-6,.,TRBJ2-5,CASSRGPLQETQYF,TGTGCCAGCAGCCGGGGACCGCTGCAAGAGACCCAGTACTTC
.,TRBV18,.,TRBJ1-4,CASRGTTNEKLFF,TGTGCCAGCCGCGGGACGACTAATGAAAAACTGTTTTTT
.,TRBV21-1,.,TRBJ1-4,CARAGNPYQTNEKLFF,TGTGCCAGGGCGGGTAACCCTTATCAAACTAATGAAAAACTGTTTTTT
.,TRBV4-1,TRBD1,TRBJ2-3,CASSQDRGQGKDTQYF,TGCGCCAGCAGCCAAGATCGGGGACAGGGGAAAGATACGCAGTATTTT
.,TRBV20-1,.,TRBJ2-1,CSALFNEQFF,TGCAGTGCTCTTTTCAATGAGCAGTTCTTC
.,TRBV14,.,TRBJ2-7,CASSQHSAAGEQYF,TGTGCCAGCAGCCAACATAGTGCTGCGGGGGAGCAGTACTTC
.,TRBV5-1,.,TRBJ2-1,CASSTAWGNEQFF,TGCGCCAGCAGCACCGCGTGGGGCAATGAGCAGTTCTTC
.,TRBV21-1,.,TRBJ2-7,CASSKALPTGSYYEQYF,TGTGCCAGCAGCAAAGCGCTCCCGACAGGGAGTTACTACGAGCAGTACTTC
.,TRBV2,TRBD1,TRBJ2-1,CASSDPGDRGMSEQFF,TGTGCCAGCAGTGACCCTGGGGACAGGGGAATGAGTGAGCAGTTCTTC
.,TRBV18,TRBD1,TRBJ1-2,CASSLTGEYGYTF,TGTGCCAGCTCACTTACAGGGGAATATGGCTACACCTTC
once,TRBV6-6,TRBD1,TRBJ1-3,CAGRDRGEDTIYF,TGTGCCGGTCGGGACAGGGGAGAGGACACCATATATTTT
.,TRBV18,TRBD1,TRBJ2-7,CASSPITGDHYEQYF,TGTGCCAGCTCACCAATTACAGGGGACCACTACGAGCAGTACTTC
.,TRBV4-3,.,TRBJ2-2,CASSLRGQNTGELFF,TGCGCCAGCAGCCTCCGGGGGCAGAACACCGGGGAGCTGTTTTTT
.,TRBV28,.,TRBJ2-6,CASSRQRMSGANVLTF,TGTGCCAGCAGCCGACAGCGGATGTCTGGGGCCAACGTCCTGACTTTC
few,TRBV6-1,TRBD1,TRBJ2-7,CASSEDPWDRTSYEQYF,TGTGCCAGCAGTGAGGACCCCTGGGACAGGACTTCCTACGAGCAGTACTTC
medium-sized,TRBV6-1,.,TRBJ2-7,CASSADYSYEQYF,TGTGCCAGCAGTGCAGACTACTCCTACGAGCAGTACTTC
.,TRBV18,TRBD1,TRBJ2-2,CASSSSTGGTGELFF,TGTGCCAGCTCATCTTCGACAGGGGGAACCGGGGAGCTGTTTTTT
.,TRBV6-6,.,TRBJ1-3,CASCSNSGNTIYF,TGTGCCAGCTGCTCGAACTCTGGAAACACCATATATTTT
.,TRBV7-3,.,TRBJ1-1,CASSLELRTEAFF,TGTGCCAGCAGCTTAGAACTGAGGACTGAAGCTTTCTTT
.,TRBV9,.,TRBJ1-1,CASSVGGTLPRTAFF,TGTGCCAGCAGCGTAGGCGGGACTCTCCCCCGGACGGCTTTCTTT
few,TRBV4-3,.,TRBJ1-4,CASSQGEKLFF,TGCGCCAGCAGCCAAGGGGAAAAACTGTTTTTT
.,TRBV10-3,TRBD2,TRBJ2-2,CAISEPQLAEGTGELFF,TGTGCCATCAGTGAGCCCCAACTAGCGGAGGGAACCGGGGAGCTGTTTTTT
.,TRBV25-1,TRBD2,TRBJ2-5,CASSESGAGKETQYF,TGTGCCAGCAGTGAATCCGGAGCGGGAAAAGAGACCCAGTACTTC